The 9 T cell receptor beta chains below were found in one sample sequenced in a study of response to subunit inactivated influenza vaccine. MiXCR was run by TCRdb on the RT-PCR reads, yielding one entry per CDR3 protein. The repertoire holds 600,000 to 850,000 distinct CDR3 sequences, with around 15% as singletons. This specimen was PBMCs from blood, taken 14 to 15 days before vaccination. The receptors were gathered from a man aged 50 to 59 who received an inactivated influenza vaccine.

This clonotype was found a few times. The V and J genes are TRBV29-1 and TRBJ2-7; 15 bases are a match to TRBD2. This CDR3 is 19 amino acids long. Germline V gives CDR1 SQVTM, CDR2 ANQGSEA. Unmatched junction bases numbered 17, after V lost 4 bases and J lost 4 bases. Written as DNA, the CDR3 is TGCAGCGTTGGGGGGACCGGGACTAGCGGGAGGTACGGTCGTTACGAGCAGTACTTC. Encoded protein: CSVGGTGTSGRYGRYEQYF.

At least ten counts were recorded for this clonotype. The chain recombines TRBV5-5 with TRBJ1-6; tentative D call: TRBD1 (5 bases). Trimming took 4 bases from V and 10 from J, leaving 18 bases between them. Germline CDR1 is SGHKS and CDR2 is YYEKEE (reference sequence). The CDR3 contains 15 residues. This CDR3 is CASSPGPRKGSPLHF. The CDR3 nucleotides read TGTGCCAGCAGCCCGGGCCCCAGGAAGGGGTCACCCCTCCACTTT.

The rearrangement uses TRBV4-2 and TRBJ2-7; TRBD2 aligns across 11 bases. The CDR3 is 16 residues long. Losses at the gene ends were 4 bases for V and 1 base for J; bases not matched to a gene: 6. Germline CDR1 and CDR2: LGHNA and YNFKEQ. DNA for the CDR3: TGTGCCAGCAGCCGTGACGGGACTAGCGGTTCCTACGAGCAGTACTTC. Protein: CASSRDGTSGSYEQYF.

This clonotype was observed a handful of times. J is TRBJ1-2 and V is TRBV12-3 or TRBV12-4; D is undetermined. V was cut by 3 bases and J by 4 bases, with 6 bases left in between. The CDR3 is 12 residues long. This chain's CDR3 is CASSLTRYGYTF. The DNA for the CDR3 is TGTGCCAGCAGTTTGACCCGCTATGGCTACACCTTC.

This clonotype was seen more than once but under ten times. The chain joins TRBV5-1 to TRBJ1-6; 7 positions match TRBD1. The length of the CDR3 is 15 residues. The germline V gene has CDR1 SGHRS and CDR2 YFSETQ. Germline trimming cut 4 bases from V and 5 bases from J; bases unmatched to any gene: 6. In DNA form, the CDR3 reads TGCGCCAGCAGCCGGGGGACAGACAATAATTCACCCCTCCACTTT. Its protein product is CASSRGTDNNSPLHF.

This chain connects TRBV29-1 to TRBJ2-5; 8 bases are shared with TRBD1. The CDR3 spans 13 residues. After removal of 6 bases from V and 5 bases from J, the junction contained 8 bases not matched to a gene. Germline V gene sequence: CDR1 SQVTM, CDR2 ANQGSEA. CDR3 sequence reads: CSVGDRSSETQYF. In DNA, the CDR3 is TGCAGCGTGGGGGACAGGTCGTCGGAGACCCAGTACTTC.

The CDR3 DNA is TGTGCTAGTGGTTTGTCCCCAATCGGGGACAGATACAATGAGCAGTTCTTC. As protein: CASGLSPIGDRYNEQFF. The rearrangement uses TRBV12-5 and TRBJ2-1, with TRBD1 identical over 7 bases. Germline trimming cut 2 bases from V and 4 bases from J; bases unmatched to any gene: 11. Germline CDR1 reads LGHNT; CDR2 reads FRNRAP. This CDR3 is built from 17 residues.

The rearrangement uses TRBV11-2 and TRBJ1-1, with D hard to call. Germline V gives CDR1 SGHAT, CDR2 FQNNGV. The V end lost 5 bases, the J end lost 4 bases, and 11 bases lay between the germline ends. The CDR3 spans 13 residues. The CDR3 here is CASSPDLSTEAFF. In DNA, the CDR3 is TGTGCCAGCAGCCCAGACCTAAGCACTGAAGCTTTCTTT.

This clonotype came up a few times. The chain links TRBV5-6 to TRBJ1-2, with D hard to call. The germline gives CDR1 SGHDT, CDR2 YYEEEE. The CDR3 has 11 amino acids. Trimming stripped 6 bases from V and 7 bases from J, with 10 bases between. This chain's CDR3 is CASTGESGYTF. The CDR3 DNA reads TGTGCCAGCACCGGGGAGAGTGGCTACACCTTC.